This T cell receptor beta chain was retrieved from a study of cytomegalovirus exposure and HLA in healthy donors. Broader study findings: A previous analysis found most TCR beta V segments productive roughly 90% or roughly 30% of the time. A further, later analysis showed that HLA-associated TCR beta chains (compared with equally common others) were more clonally expanded.

About this clone itself: The antigen remains undetermined.

The primer mix had 60 Vbeta and 13 Jbeta primers. TCRdb's copy holds only in-frame clones and misses some; the assay was immunoSEQ multiplex PCR. In the table there are more than 90,000 clones, less than 80% of which are singletons. Healthy people donating bone marrow made up the donors. V gave up 5 bases and J gave up 5 bases, with 9 bases separating them. The length of the CDR3 is 12 residues. Germline V gene sequence: CDR1 SEHNR, CDR2 FQNEAQ (reference sequence). The chain recombines TRBV7-9 with TRBJ2-5; D may be TRBD2 (5 bases). The origin of this receptor is a man aged 35 to 55 in good health and CMV-seronegative. Sequenced sample: PBMCs. CDR3 coding DNA: TGTGCCAGCAGCCCTAGCTCGGAGACCCAGTACTTC. Translation gives CASSPSSETQYF.